Sequencing of this T cell receptor beta chain was carried out in a study of radiotherapy plus CTLA-4 blockade in lung cancer. Study observations and caveats: After treatment with radiotherapy plus ipilimumab, TCR clones that came from the tumor expanded in blood.

A remark on this clone: Its specificity is not known.

Sequenced by immunoSEQ multiplex PCR; TCRdb stores in-frame clones only, minus some. There are approximately 48,000 clones in the sample; just under 85% occur only once, and roughly 4.9% lies in the top ten. Here the sequenced sample was peripheral blood, taken from a patient treated with radiotherapy plus ipilimumab. The clonotype comes from a human donor with non-small cell lung cancer whose response to radiotherapy plus ipilimumab could not be evaluated.

CDR3 protein: CASSSTGVVSTDTQYF. CDR3 nucleotide sequence: TGTGCCAGCAGCTCTACAGGGGTCGTCAGCACAGATACGCAGTATTTT. The chain links TRBV7-2 to TRBJ2-3, with 7 bases fitting TRBD1. Trimming took 4 bases from V and 0 from J; bases not matched to a gene: 7. Germline CDR1 reads SGHTA; CDR2 reads FQGNSA. There are 16 residues in the CDR3.